A selection of T cell receptor beta chains follows, all from one sample in a study of shared clonotypes between healthy human individuals. Sequencing was performed with immunoSEQ multiplex PCR; in TCRdb, only in-frame clones are kept and a portion is missing. This sample has 470,000 or so clones, with more than 65% found just once. Sequenced: PBMCs. These receptors all come from a woman aged 40 to 50 in good health. Some clones in this sample may be carry-over from other donors' samples. Each CDR3 is given with its conserved first and last residue.

v_call cdr3_aa
TRBV6-5 CASSYSSELGEQYF
TRBV10-3 CAISSFRTVNTEAFF
TRBV2 CASTRATSRGNQPQHF
TRBV28 CASSSTDRGGYYGYTF
TRBV5-6 CASSSIGDPLF
TRBV18 CASSPLGQGAGTEAFF
TRBV5-1 CASSLGAAGVYEQYF
TRBV5-4 CASSLETAAGELFF
TRBV7-9 CASMPKLGQGANYGYTF
TRBV5-1 CASSSSNSGELFF
TRBV6-5 CASTGGSGANVLTF
TRBV7-9 CASSLAGSQPQHF
TRBV7-3 CASSLTGQGDRETQYF
TRBV5-1 CASGEGRASGANVLTF
TRBV7-2 CASSPGGVAEAFF
TRBV6-1 CASSTGQGGQYF
TRBV19 CASSTTANTEAFF
TRBV7-2 CASSLVSGAREQYF
TRBV29-1 CSAHFRDRVLGNYGYTF
TRBV10-2 CASSEPFSGKGDTQYF
TRBV7-9 CASTGRGFRDATNEKLFF
TRBV1 CTSSQGGDTDTQYF
TRBV4-1 CASSQVGQGTRNTEAFF
TRBV9 CASSPTSGRGETQYF
TRBV30 CAWSVREYEQYF
TRBV19 CATSGQETQYF